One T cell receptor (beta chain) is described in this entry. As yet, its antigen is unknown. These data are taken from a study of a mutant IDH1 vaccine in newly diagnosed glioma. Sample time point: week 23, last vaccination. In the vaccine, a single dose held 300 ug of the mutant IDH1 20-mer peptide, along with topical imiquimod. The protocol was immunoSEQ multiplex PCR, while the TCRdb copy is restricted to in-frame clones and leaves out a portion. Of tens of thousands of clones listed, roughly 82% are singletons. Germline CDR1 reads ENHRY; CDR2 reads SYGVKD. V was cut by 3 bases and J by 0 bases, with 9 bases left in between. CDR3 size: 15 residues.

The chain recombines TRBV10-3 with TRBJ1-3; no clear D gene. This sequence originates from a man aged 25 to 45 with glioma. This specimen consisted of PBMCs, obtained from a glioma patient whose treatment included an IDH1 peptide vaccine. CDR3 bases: TGTGCCATCAGTGATCTAACAGACTCTGGAAACACCATATATTTT. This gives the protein CAISDLTDSGNTIYF.